This TCR beta chain was captured in a study of blood T cells in healthy people across ages. Study-wide findings and caveats: PBMC samples, being unsorted, prevented any conclusive comparison of naive and antigen-experienced cells.

V lost 5 bases and J lost 0, with 11 bases in between. The CDR3 contains 14 residues. The germline gives CDR1 MNHEY, CDR2 SVGAGI. Combining a sample-barcoded 5' primer with a J-beta primer mix, a second PCR ran for 7 to 11 cycles. Each single sample gave us at least 2.5 million CDR3-containing paired-end reads. TCRdb re-called the 5' RACE reads through MiXCR, storing one row per CDR3 protein. The top ten hold about 30% of the sample, which has about 670,000 distinct CDR3 sequences, 40% to 50% seen once. Of note for this clonotype: What it recognizes is unknown.

The TCR originated in a man older than 75 in good health. Sequencing was performed on blood. The V gene is TRBV6-5, the J gene TRBJ2-7; D may be TRBD1 or TRBD2 (5 bases each). CDR3 DNA: TGTGCCAGCAGTGCCGAGGGGAGCTCCTACGAGCAGTACTTC. It specifies CASSAEGSSYEQYF.